Following are 27 T cell receptor beta chains from one sample sequenced in a study of blood T cell repertoires in COVID-19. Generated by immunoSEQ multiplex PCR, the TCRdb table keeps only in-frame clones and is missing some. The table has about 230,000 clones, 70% to 90% seen once. The sequenced material came from PBMCs or T cells enriched from blood (not recorded which). The receptors originated from a man aged 30 to 39 who had recovered from COVID-19.

The DNA of the CDR3 is TGTGCCAGCAGTCTCTCCGGGGGGGACCACACCGGGGAGCTGTTTTTT. This translates into CASSLSGGDHTGELFF. The chain recombines TRBV5-4 with TRBJ2-2; 8 bases align to TRBD2. J gave up 3 bases and V 5 bases, and 9 bases lay outside the gene matches. The CDR3 totals 16 residues. Germline loops: CDR1 SGHNT, CDR2 YYREEE (reference sequence).

The chain links TRBV4-1 to TRBJ1-2, with a weak D call TRBD1 (5 bases). Trimming pared 0 bases from V and 2 bases from J, leaving 16 bases between. Looked up from germline, CDR1 is MGHRA and CDR2 is YSYEKL. CDR3 length: 17 amino acids. CDR3 DNA: TGCGCCAGCAGCCAAGAGGGGCAGGGTACTGTGAACTATGGCTACACCTTC. It codes for CASSQEGQGTVNYGYTF.

The chain has TRBV5-6 and TRBJ2-7; D is possibly TRBD1 (6 bases). Trimming cost V 4 bases and J 1 base, with 15 bases left between them. This CDR3 spans 15 amino acids. Looked up from germline, CDR1 is SGHDT and CDR2 is YYEEEE. CDR3 loop: CASSAISQGSYEQYF. The CDR3 DNA reads as TGTGCCAGCAGCGCCATCAGTCAGGGGTCCTACGAGCAGTACTTC. Supplemented by reference TRBV5-6 and TRBJ2-7, the full variable domain reads DAGVTQSPTHLIKTRGQQVTLRCSPKSGHDTVSWYQQALGQGPQFIFQYYEEEERQRGNFPDRFSGHQFPNYSSELNVNALLLGDSALYLCASSAISQGSYEQYFGPGTRLTVT.

The gene calls are TRBV23-1 and TRBJ1-5; 10 bases agree with TRBD1. TRBV23-1 is an open reading frame whose function is uncertain. J lost 6 bases, V lost 4 bases, and 9 bases had no gene match. The CDR3 is 16 residues long. The CDR3, as DNA: TGCGCCAGCAGTCCTCCGGGGACAGGGGTTGGTCAGCCCCAGCATTTT. The encoded protein is CASSPPGTGVGQPQHF.

Only one count was recorded for this clone. This chain connects TRBV5-4 to TRBJ1-2; 8 bases map to TRBD1. This CDR3 is 14 amino acids long. Losses at the gene ends were 4 bases for V and 4 bases for J; bases not matched to a gene: 6. Germline lookup yields CDR1 SGHNT and CDR2 YYREEE (reference sequence). Here the CDR3 reads CASSGDRNPYGYTF. CDR3 DNA sequence: TGTGCCAGCAGCGGGGACAGGAACCCCTATGGCTACACCTTC.

The CDR3 region has the DNA TGTGCCAGCAGAACAGGGTACGTAAATCAGCCCCAGCATTTT. Protein product: CASRTGYVNQPQHF. This chain links TRBV28 with TRBJ1-5; a weak D match, TRBD1 (6 bases). Looked up from germline, CDR1 is MDHEN and CDR2 is SYDVKM. The CDR3 contains 14 residues. With 6 bases removed from V and 4 bases from J, the gap between germline ends came to 13 bases.

This chain connects TRBV18 to TRBJ1-1, with D tentatively TRBD1 (5 bases). CDR3 size: 14 residues. Germline assignment: CDR1 KGHSH and CDR2 LQKENI. V lost 5 bases and J 0 bases, leaving 10 bases between the germline ends. CDR3 loop: CASSGQGMNTEAFF. The CDR3 DNA reads TGTGCCAGCTCAGGCCAGGGTATGAACACTGAAGCTTTCTTT.

The chain is built from TRBV18 and TRBJ1-2; D possibly corresponds to TRBD1 (6 bases). The CDR3 loop spans 15 amino acids. V shed 1 base and J shed 2 bases, with 11 bases lying between them. CDR1 and CDR2 (germline): KGHSH, LQKENI. The DNA for the CDR3 is TGTGCCAGCTCACCACGGGGGCGCCAAAACTATGGCTACACCTTC. This translates into CASSPRGRQNYGYTF.

This clone was recorded only once. The chain couples TRBV15 to TRBJ1-3, with a tentative D call TRBD1 (5 bases). The V end was cut by 0 bases, the J end by 2 bases, with 5 bases between. Germline CDR1 reads LNHNV; CDR2 reads YYDKDF (reference sequence). The CDR3 is 14 amino acids. CDR3 DNA: TGTGCCACCAGCAGAGACAGGGCTGGAAACACCATATATTTT. Encoded protein: CATSRDRAGNTIYF. Looking up the rest from reference TRBV15 and TRBJ1-3 gives the full variable domain: DAMVIQNPRYQVTQFGKPVTLSCSQTLNHNVMYWYQQKSSQAPKLLFHYYDKDFNNEADTPDNFQSRRPNTSFCFLDIRSPGLGDTAMYLCATSRDRAGNTIYFGEGSWLTVV.

This sequence joins TRBV6-5 and TRBJ1-2; possibly TRBD1 for D (6 bases). Germline assignment: CDR1 MNHEY and CDR2 SVGAGI. The CDR3 is 11 residues long. The CDR3, as DNA: TGTGTCTGCTGGGGGGGCGGTGGCTACACCTTC. It yields the protein CVCWGGGGYTF.

This chain joins TRBV6-5 and TRBJ2-5; D is possibly TRBD2 (7 bases). Germline V lookup: CDR1 MNHEY, CDR2 SVGAGI. The ends were cut back, 3 bases at V and 5 bases at J, with 16 bases in the middle. The CDR3 extends over 15 amino acids. The CDR3 nucleotides read TGTGCCAGCAGTTATAGTGGGGGGGCAGGGGAGACCCAGTACTTC. Translation: CASSYSGGAGETQYF.

This clone was counted a few times. The chain uses TRBV5-3 and TRBJ2-7, with 7 bases aligning to TRBD1. TRBV5-3 belongs to the ORF category, with a function that is uncertain. The CDR3 spans 16 residues. V was pared by 4 bases and J by 3 bases, with 13 bases of the junction left unmatched. The CDR3 sequence is CARSHVRLRQGYEQYF. CDR3 nucleotide sequence: TGTGCCAGAAGCCACGTCCGACTGAGACAGGGCTACGAGCAGTACTTC.

The chain joins TRBV27 to TRBJ1-6; a possible D gene is TRBD1 (5 bases). This CDR3 spans 15 amino acids. The germline gives CDR1 MNHEY, CDR2 SMNVEV (reference sequence). Trimming took 4 bases from V and 6 from J, leaving 13 bases between them. The CDR3 sequence is CASSSGRAVNSPLHF. DNA of the CDR3: TGTGCCAGCAGTTCTGGCAGGGCAGTTAATTCACCCCTCCACTTT.

The rearrangement joins TRBV18 to TRBJ1-5, with 9 bases matching TRBD1. The ends lost 1 base at V and 5 bases at J; junction bases unmatched: 3. Per germline, CDR1 KGHSH and CDR2 LQKENI. There are 15 residues in the CDR3. CDR3 nucleotide sequence: TGTGCCAGCTCACCACGAGACAGGGGGGATCAGCCCCAGCATTTT. Its translation: CASSPRDRGDQPQHF.

V and J are TRBV4-3 and TRBJ1-3, with TRBD1 identical over 7 bases. The germline V gene encodes CDR1 LGHNA and CDR2 YSLEER. V shed 0 bases and J 1 base; nucleotides not matched to a gene: 3. The CDR3 covers 16 residues. CDR3 sequence (DNA): TGCGCCAGCAGCCAAGAACAGGGGTTTTCTGGAAACACCATATATTTT. Its protein product is CASSQEQGFSGNTIYF.

The chain couples TRBV5-4 to TRBJ2-2; possible D gene TRBD2, 5 bases. The V gene's germline CDR1 is SGHNT and CDR2 YYREEE (reference sequence). The CDR3 is made up of 15 amino acids. Trimming took 4 bases from V and 5 from J, leaving 15 bases between them. Here the CDR3 reads CASSPGRGHTGELFF. The DNA for the CDR3 is TGTGCCAGCAGCCCCGGTCGAGGGCATACCGGGGAGCTGTTTTTT.

V and J are TRBV3-1 (or the pseudogene TRBV3-2) and TRBJ1-4, with a weak D call TRBD1 (5 bases). The germline CDR1 and CDR2 sequences are LGHDT and YNNKEL (reference sequence). V lost 7 bases to trimming and J lost 4 bases, with 13 bases between them. The CDR3 is 14 amino acids. In DNA form, the CDR3 reads TGTGCCAGCACAGACAGCAGAAGTAATGAAAAACTGTTTTTT. This sequence encodes CASTDSRSNEKLFF.

The V gene is TRBV18, the J gene TRBJ2-2, with D tentatively TRBD1 (7 bases). CDR3 length equals 15 residues. The germline V gene encodes CDR1 KGHSH and CDR2 LQKENI. V lost 4 bases and J 3 bases, leaving 12 bases between the germline ends. The CDR3 reads CASSRGTEYTGELFF. The CDR3 DNA follows: TGTGCCAGCTCACGCGGGACAGAGTACACCGGGGAGCTGTTTTTT.

This rearrangement joins TRBV5-4 to TRBJ1-1; TRBD1 matches at 8 bases. V gave up 5 bases and J gave up 10 bases; unmatched junction bases: 7. Germline CDR1 and CDR2: SGHNT and YYREEE (reference sequence). The CDR3 extends over 12 amino acids. CDR3 residues: CASRPTGGTAFF. DNA for the CDR3: TGTGCCAGCAGACCTACAGGGGGTACAGCTTTCTTT.

This clone was recorded once. This chain connects TRBV19 to TRBJ1-5, with 7 bases aligning to TRBD1. This CDR3 is 13 amino acids long. With 8 bases clipped from V and 9 bases from J, the junction kept 10 bases outside the gene matches. Germline-derived CDR1 and CDR2 are LNHDA and SQIVND (reference sequence). CDR3 sequence: CASGYRGEGPQHF. The CDR3 DNA follows: TGTGCCAGTGGCTACAGGGGAGAGGGGCCCCAGCATTTT.

V is TRBV6-5 and J is TRBJ2-7, with D hard to call. This CDR3 has 14 amino acids. Trimming pared 7 bases from V and 3 bases from J, leaving 16 bases between. Per germline, CDR1 MNHEY and CDR2 SVGAGI. CDR3 region: CASTSRLRFYEQYF. CDR3 sequence (DNA): TGTGCCAGCACCTCCCGGTTACGGTTCTACGAGCAGTACTTC.

The rearrangement uses TRBV24-1 and TRBJ1-5; tentative D call: TRBD1 (5 bases). Trimming left V 3 bases short and J 4 bases short, with 12 bases between. Germline CDR1 KGHDR, CDR2 SFDVKD. This CDR3 has 15 residues. In nucleotides, the CDR3 is TGTGCCACCAGTGATGGTCAGGGAGGGAATCAGCCCCAGCATTTT. Its protein product is CATSDGQGGNQPQHF.

CDR3 DNA: TGTGCCAGCAGCGGAGACGGACAGAAAGGGTACTTC. Residues: CASSGDGQKGYF. The gene calls are TRBV11-2 and TRBJ2-7; TRBD1 is a possible D gene (6 bases). Trimming took off 5 bases at V and 12 bases at J, with 17 bases between the two ends. CDR1 SGHAT and CDR2 FQNNGV come from the germline V gene. The CDR3 length is 12 residues.

V and J are TRBV2 and TRBJ2-1; 7 bases line up with TRBD1. Germline values: CDR1 SNHLY, CDR2 FYNNEI. This CDR3 has 16 amino acids. The junction had 10 bases not matched to a gene; V was cut back by 5 bases and J by 3 bases. This CDR3 is CASSPDRRVSYNEQFF. DNA of the CDR3: TGTGCCAGCAGTCCGGACAGGCGAGTGAGCTACAATGAGCAGTTCTTC.

This clone has just a few counts. The J gene is TRBJ2-7, the V gene TRBV2, with D perhaps matching TRBD1 (6 bases). V lost 6 bases, J lost 8 bases, and 14 bases lay in between. Per germline, CDR1 SNHLY and CDR2 FYNNEI. The CDR3 is made up of 12 amino acids. CDR3 DNA sequence: TGTGCCAGCAGGCTACAGGGAATTCAGCAGTACTTC. It specifies CASRLQGIQQYF.

The chain employs TRBV10-3 and TRBJ2-5, with 11 bases matching TRBD2. The CDR3 is 16 residues long. From germline, CDR1 is ENHRY and CDR2 SYGVKD. The J segment lost 2 bases and the V segment lost 5 bases, leaving 7 bases of the junction unmatched. DNA of the CDR3: TGTGCCATCAGTACCGCCCTAGCGGGGGGACAAGAGACCCAGTACTTC. This codes for CAISTALAGGQETQYF.

The rearrangement joins TRBV6-5 to TRBJ2-3; D remains ambiguous. CDR3 length: 15 residues. The germline V and J ends were trimmed by 2 bases and 4 bases, with 13 bases remaining between them. The germline V gene has CDR1 MNHEY and CDR2 SVGAGI. The CDR3 protein is CASSYAVYPPDTQYF. DNA of the CDR3: TGTGCCAGCAGTTACGCTGTCTATCCCCCAGATACGCAGTATTTT.